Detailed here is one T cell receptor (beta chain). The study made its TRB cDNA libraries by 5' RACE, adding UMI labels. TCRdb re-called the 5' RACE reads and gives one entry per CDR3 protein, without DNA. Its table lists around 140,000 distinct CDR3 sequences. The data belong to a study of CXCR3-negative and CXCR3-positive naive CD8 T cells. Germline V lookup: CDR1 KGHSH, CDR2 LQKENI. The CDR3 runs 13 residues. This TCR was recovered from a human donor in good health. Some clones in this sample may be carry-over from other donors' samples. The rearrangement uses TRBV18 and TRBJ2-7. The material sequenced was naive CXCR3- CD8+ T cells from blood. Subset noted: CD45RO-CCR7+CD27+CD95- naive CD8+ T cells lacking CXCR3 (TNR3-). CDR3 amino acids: CASSPPVSYEQYF.